This T cell receptor (beta chain) was retrieved from a study of cytomegalovirus exposure and HLA in healthy donors. Notes on this clone: As yet, its antigen is unknown.

When sampled, the donors appeared nominally healthy, though they likely had unrecorded immune exposures. The PCR employed 60 Vbeta primers together with 13 Jbeta primers. Method: immunoSEQ multiplex PCR; TCRdb's copy keeps in-frame clones and lacks some. The sample shows some 130,000 clones, about 80% of them seen only once. Study-wide results and limits: Available immune exposure information was restricted to CMV serostatus only.

Trimming took 2 bases from V and 1 from J, leaving 20 bases between them. Per the germline V gene, CDR1 is SGHAT and CDR2 is FQNNGV. CDR3 length: 18 amino acids. This clonotype was sampled from a man younger than 40 in good health and CMV-seronegative. Sequencing used PBMCs. The chain links TRBV11-2 to TRBJ1-1; D is uncertain. The CDR3 is CASSLRQEGPWQNTEAFF. The CDR3 DNA reads TGTGCCAGCAGCTTAAGGCAAGAGGGCCCCTGGCAGAACACTGAAGCTTTCTTT.